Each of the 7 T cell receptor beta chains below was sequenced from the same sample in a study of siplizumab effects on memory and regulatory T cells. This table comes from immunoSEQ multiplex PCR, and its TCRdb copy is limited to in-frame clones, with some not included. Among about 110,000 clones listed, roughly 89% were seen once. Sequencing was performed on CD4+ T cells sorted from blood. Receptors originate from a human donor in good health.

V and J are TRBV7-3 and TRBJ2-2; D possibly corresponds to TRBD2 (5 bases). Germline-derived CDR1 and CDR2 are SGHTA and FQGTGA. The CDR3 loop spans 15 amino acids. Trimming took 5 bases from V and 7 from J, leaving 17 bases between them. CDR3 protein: CASSPVSSRDGELFF. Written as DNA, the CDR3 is TGTGCCAGCAGCCCCGTCTCTTCCCGGGACGGGGAGCTGTTTTTT.

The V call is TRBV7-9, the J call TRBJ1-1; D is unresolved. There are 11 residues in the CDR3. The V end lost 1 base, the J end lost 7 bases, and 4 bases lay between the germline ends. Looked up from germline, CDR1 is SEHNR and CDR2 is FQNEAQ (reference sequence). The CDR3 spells CASSLGNEAFF. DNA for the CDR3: TGTGCCAGCAGCTTAGGGAATGAAGCTTTCTTT.

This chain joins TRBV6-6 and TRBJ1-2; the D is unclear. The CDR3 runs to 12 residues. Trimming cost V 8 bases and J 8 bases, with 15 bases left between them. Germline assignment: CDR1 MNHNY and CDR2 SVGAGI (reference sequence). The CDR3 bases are TGTGCCAGCCTCGGCACCGAGCACGGCTACACCTTC. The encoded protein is CASLGTEHGYTF.

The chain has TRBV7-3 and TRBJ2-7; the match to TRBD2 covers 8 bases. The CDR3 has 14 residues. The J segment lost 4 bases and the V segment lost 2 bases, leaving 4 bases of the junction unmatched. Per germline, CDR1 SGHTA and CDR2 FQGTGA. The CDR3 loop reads CASSLAGGSYEQYF. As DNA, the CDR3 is TGTGCCAGCAGCTTAGCGGGAGGTTCTTACGAGCAGTACTTC.

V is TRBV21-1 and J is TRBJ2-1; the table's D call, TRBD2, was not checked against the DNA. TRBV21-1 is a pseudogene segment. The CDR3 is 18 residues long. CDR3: CASSKALWGGRRVDEQFF. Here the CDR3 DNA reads TGTGCCAGCAGCAAAGCGCTTTGGGGAGGGCGGAGGGTCGATGAGCAGTTCTTC.

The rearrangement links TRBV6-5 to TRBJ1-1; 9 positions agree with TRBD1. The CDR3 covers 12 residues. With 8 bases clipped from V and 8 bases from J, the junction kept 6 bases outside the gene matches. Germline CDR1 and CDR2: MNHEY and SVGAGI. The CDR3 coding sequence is TGTGCCAGCCTTACCGGACAGGGGGAAGCTTTCTTT. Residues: CASLTGQGEAFF.

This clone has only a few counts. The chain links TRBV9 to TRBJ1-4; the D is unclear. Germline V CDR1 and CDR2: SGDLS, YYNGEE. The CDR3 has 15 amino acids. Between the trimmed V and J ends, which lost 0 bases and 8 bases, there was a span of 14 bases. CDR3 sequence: CASSVGQGKGEKLFF. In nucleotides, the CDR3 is TGTGCCAGCAGCGTAGGACAAGGAAAAGGAGAAAAACTGTTTTTT.